Presented here are 4 T cell receptor beta chains from one specimen sequenced in a study of blood T cells in healthy people across ages. Primers used in a second PCR of roughly 6 to 12 cycles were a sample-barcoded 5' primer and a J-beta primer mix. In TCRdb, the 5' RACE reads were re-called with MiXCR into one record per CDR3 protein. The sample lists about 560,000 distinct CDR3 sequences, approximately 26% occurring once. This sample also appeared in a second study, on T cells of mothers and their children.

The sample taken for sequencing was blood. These TCRs come from a boy younger than 10 in good health.

CDR3 amino acids: CSVRYLTDTQYF. CDR3 nucleotides: TGCAGCGTTCGATACCTCACAGATACGCAGTATTTT. The J gene is TRBJ2-3, the V gene TRBV29-1, with D hard to call. The germline V and J ends were trimmed by 5 bases and 2 bases, with 8 bases remaining between them. The germline V gene encodes CDR1 SQVTM and CDR2 ANQGSEA. The CDR3 is 12 residues long.

This chain connects TRBV29-1 to TRBJ1-1; 7 nucleotides agree with TRBD1. Losses at the gene ends were 5 bases for V and 0 bases for J; bases not matched to a gene: 6. The V gene's germline CDR1 is SQVTM and CDR2 ANQGSEA. This CDR3 is 14 amino acids long. CDR3 region: CSVLRTGMNTEAFF. CDR3 DNA sequence: TGCAGCGTTCTAAGGACAGGTATGAACACTGAAGCTTTCTTT.

CDR3 residues: CASSTRPSYNEQFF. As DNA, the CDR3 is TGTGCCAGCAGCACACGCCCCTCTTACAATGAGCAGTTCTTC. J is TRBJ2-1 and V is TRBV9; D not certain. The length of the CDR3 is 14 residues. The germline gives CDR1 SGDLS, CDR2 YYNGEE. The germline V and J ends were trimmed by 4 bases and 4 bases, with 12 bases remaining between them. Using reference TRBV9 and TRBJ2-1 for the parts outside the CDR3, the full variable domain is DSGVTQTPKHLITATGQRVTLRCSPRSGDLSVYWYQQSLDQGLQFLIQYYNGEERAKGNILERFSAQQFPDLHSELNLSSLELGDSALYFCASSTRPSYNEQFFGPGTRLTVL.

CDR3 DNA sequence: TGTGCCAGCAGTTTCGCGGGCCCCTCCTACGAGCAGTACTTC. Its translation is CASSFAGPSYEQYF. The J gene is TRBJ2-7, the V gene TRBV27, with TRBD2 as a possible D gene (5 bases). Per germline, CDR1 MNHEY and CDR2 SMNVEV (reference sequence). The ends were cut back, 3 bases at V and 0 bases at J, with 9 bases in the middle. The CDR3 has 14 residues.